This is a list of T cell receptor beta chains from one sample in a study of graft-versus-host responses after intestinal transplantation. These receptors' antigens are unknown. Generated by immunoSEQ multiplex PCR, the TCRdb table keeps only in-frame clones and is missing some. Among about 110,000 clones listed, 93% were seen once. The starting material was unstimulated CD8+ T cells sorted from spleen or lymph node cells, obtained before transplant. Receptors were obtained from a human donor who was the organ donor for an intestinal transplant. The CDR3 runs from the conserved cysteine through the conserved F or W. The D gene is left open where the match is weak. Clone size appears in some rows only: once, few, many, or a class for an expanded clone.

V,size,J,D,DNA,CDR3
TRBV30,.,TRBJ2-3,TRBD1,TGTGCCTGGAGTGGGACAGGTTTGCACACAGATACGCAGTATTTT,CAWSGTGLHTDTQYF
TRBV2,.,TRBJ2-3,.,TGTGCCAGCAGTGAAGCGCTTGCCCACATCCCCTCGGATTTTTTAACAGATACGCAGTATTTT,CASSEALAHIPSDFLTDTQYF
TRBV10-3,.,TRBJ2-7,.,TGTGCCATCGCTCCCAGGACAGCCTACGAGCAGTACTTC,CAIAPRTAYEQYF
TRBV10-3,few,TRBJ2-7,TRBD1,TGTGCCATCAGTCCTCGGGACAGTTCCTCCTACGAGCAGTACTTC,CAISPRDSSSYEQYF
TRBV6-1,once,TRBJ2-2,.,TGTGCCAGCAGCCCCCAGGGAGTTAGGACCGGGGAGCTGTTTTTT,CASSPQGVRTGELFF
TRBV4-2,.,TRBJ1-4,.,TGTGCCAGCAGCCCCCCACTGGGGCGGAATGAAAAACTGTTTTTT,CASSPPLGRNEKLFF
TRBV6-1,.,TRBJ1-4,.,TGTGCCAGCAACCGGAATGAAAAACTGTTTTTT,CASNRNEKLFF
TRBV7-2,.,TRBJ2-7,.,TGTGCCAGCAGCTTAGAGTCTGGCGGGAAGTTCCACGAGCAGTACTTC,CASSLESGGKFHEQYF
TRBV9,.,TRBJ1-4,.,TGTGCCAGCAGCGTAGGATGGATGGATGAAAAACTGTTTTTT,CASSVGWMDEKLFF
TRBV7-9,.,TRBJ2-1,TRBD2,TGTGCCATGGACAGGCTAGCGGGGGACTTTAATGAGCAGTTCTTC,CAMDRLAGDFNEQFF
TRBV19,.,TRBJ2-6,.,TGTGCCAGTAGTCCAACAGGGAGTGGGGCCAACGTCCTGACTTTC,CASSPTGSGANVLTF
TRBV10-3,.,TRBJ1-1,.,TGTGCCATCAACAATGGGGGGGCGGCCACTGAAGCTTTCTTT,CAINNGGAATEAFF
TRBV29-1,.,TRBJ2-5,TRBD1,TGCAGCGTTAATGGCCTGGGACAGGGGGCCGGACAAGAGACCCAGTACTTC,CSVNGLGQGAGQETQYF
TRBV5-6,.,TRBJ2-7,.,TGTGCCAGCAGCCCGGGGGCGACCTACGAGCAGTACTTC,CASSPGATYEQYF
TRBV28,.,TRBJ1-1,TRBD1,TGTGCCAGCAGTTTATGGACAGGGGGCAACACTGAAGCTTTCTTT,CASSLWTGGNTEAFF
TRBV4-1,.,TRBJ2-2,TRBD2,TGCGCCAGCAGCCAAGATTCGGGACTAGCCGGGGAGCTGTTTTTT,CASSQDSGLAGELFF